This is a list of T cell receptor beta chains from one sample in a study of blood T cell repertoires in COVID-19. Method: immunoSEQ multiplex PCR; TCRdb's copy keeps in-frame clones and lacks some. The table has about 99,000 clones, 90% to 95% seen once. What was sequenced was peripheral blood. These receptors came from a human donor in a cohort sampled during active COVID-19. Each CDR3 is given with its conserved first and last residue. A D gene is named only where the DNA matches it firmly. Not every row has a clone size; where given, it reads once, few, many or a size class.

clone_size | j_call | v_call | d_call | cdr3_aa | cdr3_nt
. | TRBJ2-5 | TRBV7-9 | . | CASSLGYSGRGQETQYF | TGTGCCAGCTCCTTGGGCTATTCGGGGAGGGGGCAAGAGACCCAGTACTTC
. | TRBJ1-1 | TRBV18 | . | CASSLGQTEAFF | TGTGCCAGCTCACTGGGGCAAACTGAAGCTTTCTTT
. | TRBJ1-1 | TRBV9 | . | CASSVTGLTEAFF | TGTGCCAGCAGCGTCACAGGGCTCACTGAAGCTTTCTTT
. | TRBJ2-7 | TRBV4-1 | . | CASSQDAGQSYEQYF | TGCGCCAGCAGCCAAGATGCGGGACAGTCCTACGAGCAGTACTTC
few | TRBJ2-3 | TRBV6-2/TRBV6-3 | TRBD2 | CASSYGGDTDTQYF | TGTGCCAGCAGTTACGGGGGGGACACAGATACGCAGTATTTT
. | TRBJ2-3 | TRBV18 | TRBD2 | CASSPSFVGGRITDTQYF | TGTGCCAGCTCACCAAGTTTTGTCGGCGGGAGGATAACAGATACGCAGTATTTT
. | TRBJ1-2 | TRBV28 | . | CASKPGNYGYTF | TGTGCCAGCAAACCGGGGAACTATGGCTACACCTTC
. | TRBJ2-7 | TRBV24-1 | . | CATSDFGREQYF | TGTGCCACCAGTGATTTTGGCAGAGAGCAGTACTTC
. | TRBJ2-2 | TRBV9 | TRBD1 | CASNQGANTGELFF | TGTGCCAGCAACCAGGGGGCGAACACCGGGGAGCTGTTTTTT
. | TRBJ2-7 | TRBV11-1 | . | CASSLGRGTAYEQYF | TGTGCCAGCAGCTTAGGTAGGGGTACCGCCTACGAGCAGTACTTC
. | TRBJ2-2 | TRBV4-3 | . | CASTFREGVGELFF | TGCGCCAGCACCTTCCGTGAGGGAGTTGGGGAGCTGTTTTTT
. | TRBJ2-3 | TRBV3-1/TRBV3-2 | . | CASSQRQRTVDTQYF | TGTGCCAGCAGCCAAAGGCAGCGGACCGTGGATACGCAGTATTTT
few | TRBJ1-5 | TRBV30 | . | CAWSGSGNQPQHF | TGTGCCTGGAGTGGGTCAGGAAATCAGCCCCAGCATTTT
once | TRBJ2-1 | TRBV4-3 | TRBD2 | CASSQYGTSDYNEQFF | TGCGCCAGCAGCCAATACGGGACTAGCGATTACAATGAGCAGTTCTTC
. | TRBJ2-2 | TRBV7-9 | . | CASSLNVLRLFF | TGTGCCAGCAGCTTAAACGTCCTACGGCTGTTTTTT
. | TRBJ2-7 | TRBV28 | . | CASSLGTPTYEQYF | TGTGCCAGCAGTTTGGGCACCCCCACCTACGAGCAGTACTTC
. | TRBJ1-1 | TRBV4-3 | TRBD1 | CASSQRTGRTEAFF | TGCGCCAGCAGCCAACGGACAGGGAGGACTGAAGCTTTCTTT
. | TRBJ2-1 | TRBV10-3 | . | CAISESPGDYNEQFF | TGTGCCATCAGTGAGTCCCCAGGGGACTACAATGAGCAGTTCTTC
. | TRBJ2-7 | TRBV2 | . | CASSEGLSYEQYF | TGTGCCAGCAGTGAAGGACTATCCTACGAGCAGTACTTC
. | TRBJ2-2 | TRBV27 | TRBD2 | CASSLQREGHPNTGELFF | TGTGCCAGCAGTCTCCAGCGGGAGGGCCATCCAAACACCGGGGAGCTGTTTTTT
. | TRBJ1-2 | TRBV4-1 | . | CASSPPGRLGDGYTF | TGCGCCAGCAGCCCCCCCGGGAGGCTTGGGGATGGCTACACCTTC
. | TRBJ1-1 | TRBV11-2 | . | CASSLGRGFTEAFF | TGTGCCAGCAGCCTCGGCAGGGGATTCACTGAAGCTTTCTTT
. | TRBJ2-5 | TRBV4-1 | . | CASSHSGYTAFKETQYF | TGCGCCAGCAGCCATAGCGGCTACACCGCCTTCAAAGAGACCCAGTACTTC
. | TRBJ2-3 | TRBV4-2 | TRBD2 | CASSPKAGPSTDTQYF | TGTGCCAGCAGCCCCAAAGCGGGGCCGAGCACAGATACGCAGTATTTT
few | TRBJ2-7 | TRBV19 | . | CASSTATEYEQYF | TGTGCCAGTAGTACCGCTACAGAATACGAGCAGTACTTC
. | TRBJ1-2 | TRBV19 | . | CASSDGIYGYTF | TGTGCCAGTAGTGACGGGATCTATGGCTACACCTTC
once | TRBJ2-2 | TRBV24-1 | . | CATSDLRSNTGELFF | TGTGCCACCAGTGATTTGCGGTCGAACACCGGGGAGCTGTTTTTT